This is a list of T cell receptor beta chains from one sample in a study of breast tumors, draining lymph nodes, adjacent tissues. TCRdb reprocessed the multiplex PCR reads with MiXCR, giving one entry per CDR3 protein. The data contain approximately 230,000 distinct CDR3 sequences, less than 40% of them singletons. The sequencing input was axillary lymph node tissue. The source of these receptors is a female donor with breast cancer. Some clones in this sample may be carry-over from other donors' samples. Both conserved end residues are part of each CDR3. Fields, in order: V gene, D gene, J gene, clone size, CDR3 DNA, CDR3 protein. D genes are given only for firm matches. Clone size is not always given. Where it is, it says once, few, many or a class for expanded clones.

V gene: TRBV29-1; D gene: TRBD1; J gene: TRBJ1-6; clone size: many; CDR3 DNA: TGCAGCGTTCAGACAGGGTGGAATTCACCCCTCCACTTT; CDR3 protein: CSVQTGWNSPLHF
V gene: TRBV6-1; D gene: TRBD2; J gene: TRBJ2-2; clone size: NA; CDR3 DNA: TGTGCCAGCAGTGTATCACTAGCGGGGGGCACCGGGGAGCTGTTTTTT; CDR3 protein: CASSVSLAGGTGELFF
V gene: TRBV12-3/TRBV12-4; D gene: NA; J gene: TRBJ1-5; clone size: NA; CDR3 DNA: TGTGCCAGCAGTTATGGAAGGGGGGACAATCAGCCCCAGCATTTT; CDR3 protein: CASSYGRGDNQPQHF
V gene: TRBV11-2; D gene: NA; J gene: TRBJ1-4; clone size: many; CDR3 DNA: TGTGCCAGCAGCTTCTCACCTTTCAATGAAAAACTGTTTTTT; CDR3 protein: CASSFSPFNEKLFF
V gene: TRBV6-2/TRBV6-3; D gene: NA; J gene: TRBJ1-5; clone size: once; CDR3 DNA: TGTGCCAGCAGTTATGGGGTCGGGGGCAATCAGCCCCAGCATTTT; CDR3 protein: CASSYGVGGNQPQHF
V gene: TRBV24-1; D gene: NA; J gene: TRBJ1-5; clone size: many; CDR3 DNA: TGTGCCACCAGTCGCGAGACAGATCAGCCCCAGCATTTT; CDR3 protein: CATSRETDQPQHF
V gene: TRBV14; D gene: NA; J gene: TRBJ2-3; clone size: NA; CDR3 DNA: TGTGCCAGCAGCCGAGTCACGGCAGGGCGTTGGTGGGATACGCAGTATTTT; CDR3 protein: CASSRVTAGRWWDTQYF
V gene: TRBV19; D gene: NA; J gene: TRBJ1-2; clone size: many; CDR3 DNA: TGTGCCAGTAGTATAGGAGAGGGAGACAGCTATGGCTACACCTTC; CDR3 protein: CASSIGEGDSYGYTF
V gene: TRBV15; D gene: TRBD2; J gene: TRBJ2-3; clone size: many; CDR3 DNA: TGTGCCACCAGCAGAGATCGGGGGGGGCGGACAGATACGCAGTATTTT; CDR3 protein: CATSRDRGGRTDTQYF
V gene: TRBV19; D gene: TRBD2; J gene: TRBJ2-3; clone size: many; CDR3 DNA: TGTGCCAGTAGTGGGGGGGGTAGGTGGACAGATACGCAGTATTTT; CDR3 protein: CASSGGGRWTDTQYF
V gene: TRBV5-4; D gene: NA; J gene: TRBJ2-1; clone size: NA; CDR3 DNA: TGTGGCAGCGGAATCTCCTCGATGGGTGATGAGCAGTTCTTC; CDR3 protein: CGSGISSMGDEQFF
V gene: TRBV7-2; D gene: NA; J gene: TRBJ2-7; clone size: many; CDR3 DNA: TGTGCCAGCAGCCCAAGTCCGGGGGCGGTAGAGCAGTACTTC; CDR3 protein: CASSPSPGAVEQYF
V gene: TRBV12-5; D gene: NA; J gene: TRBJ2-1; clone size: many; CDR3 DNA: TGTGCTAGTGGTTTGGTGGCGGGGCGGGCAGTTATGAATGAGCAGTTCTTC; CDR3 protein: CASGLVAGRAVMNEQFF
V gene: TRBV4-1; D gene: NA; J gene: TRBJ1-4; clone size: many; CDR3 DNA: TGCGCCAGCAGCCGAATCGCAGGGATCGGTGAAAAACTGTTTTTT; CDR3 protein: CASSRIAGIGEKLFF
V gene: TRBV5-1; D gene: NA; J gene: TRBJ2-1; clone size: few; CDR3 DNA: TGCGCCAGCAGCTTGTTTACAGGGAATGACCAGTTCTTC; CDR3 protein: CASSLFTGNDQFF
V gene: TRBV7-2; D gene: TRBD2; J gene: TRBJ2-2; clone size: once; CDR3 DNA: TGTGCCAGCAGCAGCGGGGGCGCTGACGGGGAGCTGTTTTTT; CDR3 protein: CASSSGGADGELFF
V gene: TRBV12-3/TRBV12-4; D gene: NA; J gene: TRBJ2-7; clone size: many; CDR3 DNA: TGTGCCAGCAGTCAATACAGCTCCTACGAGCAGTACTTC; CDR3 protein: CASSQYSSYEQYF
V gene: TRBV20-1; D gene: TRBD2; J gene: TRBJ2-5; clone size: many; CDR3 DNA: TGCAGTGCTACTCCCGGGGGGTTCCAAGAGACCCAGTACTTC; CDR3 protein: CSATPGGFQETQYF
V gene: TRBV19; D gene: TRBD1; J gene: TRBJ2-3; clone size: many; CDR3 DNA: TGTGCCAGTAGACCGGGACAGGGGCGGGAGCAGACGCAGTATTTT; CDR3 protein: CASRPGQGREQTQYF
V gene: TRBV7-6; D gene: NA; J gene: TRBJ1-2; clone size: many; CDR3 DNA: TGTGCCAGCAGCTTAGCTGTATACGATCAGACGATTGCTAACTATGGCTACACCTTC; CDR3 protein: CASSLAVYDQTIANYGYTF
V gene: TRBV6-6; D gene: TRBD1; J gene: TRBJ2-2; clone size: many; CDR3 DNA: TGTGCCAGCAGTTACCCTAAGGACAGGGGAGTTACCGGGGAGCTGTTTTTT; CDR3 protein: CASSYPKDRGVTGELFF
V gene: TRBV19; D gene: NA; J gene: TRBJ1-4; clone size: many; CDR3 DNA: TGTGCCAGTAGTACTGCGGCCGGAGAAAAACTGTTTTTT; CDR3 protein: CASSTAAGEKLFF
V gene: TRBV29-1; D gene: NA; J gene: TRBJ1-2; clone size: NA; CDR3 DNA: TGCAGCGTTGAGACCAGTGATTTGGGCAGGGATGGCTACACCTTC; CDR3 protein: CSVETSDLGRDGYTF
V gene: TRBV10-3; D gene: NA; J gene: TRBJ1-4; clone size: many; CDR3 DNA: TGTGCCATCAGTGAGTTGGGGGTTTTAGGTGAAAAACTGTTTTTT; CDR3 protein: CAISELGVLGEKLFF
V gene: TRBV15; D gene: NA; J gene: TRBJ1-6; clone size: once; CDR3 DNA: TGTGCCACCAGCACTCTCAAGGCTGGTACAGGGCGGCCACCCCTCCACTTT; CDR3 protein: CATSTLKAGTGRPPLHF
V gene: TRBV19; D gene: NA; J gene: TRBJ2-1; clone size: NA; CDR3 DNA: TGTGCCAGTTCCCGCTATGGCACCGGGGAGCAGTTCTTC; CDR3 protein: CASSRYGTGEQFF
V gene: TRBV20-1; D gene: NA; J gene: TRBJ2-5; clone size: NA; CDR3 DNA: TGCAGTGCTAGAGATCAGAGCAAGACCCAGTACTTC; CDR3 protein: CSARDQSKTQYF
V gene: TRBV28; D gene: TRBD1; J gene: TRBJ2-3; clone size: NA; CDR3 DNA: TGTGCCGGATCAAAGCCGACAGGGGGAGGAGATACGCAGTATTTT; CDR3 protein: CAGSKPTGGGDTQYF
V gene: TRBV7-2; D gene: TRBD1; J gene: TRBJ1-4; clone size: many; CDR3 DNA: TGTGCCAGCAGCCCGATGGGACAGGTTAATGAAAAACTGTTTTTT; CDR3 protein: CASSPMGQVNEKLFF
V gene: TRBV30; D gene: NA; J gene: TRBJ2-6; clone size: many; CDR3 DNA: TGTGCCTGGAGTCGACAGTCTCCTGGGGCCAACGTCCTGACTTTC; CDR3 protein: CAWSRQSPGANVLTF
V gene: TRBV5-4; D gene: NA; J gene: TRBJ1-2; clone size: NA; CDR3 DNA: TGTGCCAGCAGCGCCCCCGGGGGTGATCGGTACACCTTC; CDR3 protein: CASSAPGGDRYTF
V gene: TRBV5-1; D gene: TRBD2; J gene: TRBJ2-2; clone size: many; CDR3 DNA: TGCGCCAGCAGCTTGGCCGCGCTAGCGGTTAGCACCGGGGAGCTGTTTTTT; CDR3 protein: CASSLAALAVSTGELFF
V gene: TRBV10-3; D gene: NA; J gene: TRBJ2-2; clone size: many; CDR3 DNA: TGTGCCATCAGTGAGTTGTCGTGGCAGAACACCGGGGAGCTGTTTTTT; CDR3 protein: CAISELSWQNTGELFF
V gene: TRBV11-2; D gene: NA; J gene: TRBJ2-7; clone size: many; CDR3 DNA: TGTGCCAGCAGCTCACCCTGGGACCGATCAAGGCTGTACTTC; CDR3 protein: CASSSPWDRSRLYF
V gene: TRBV7-3; D gene: NA; J gene: TRBJ2-5; clone size: NA; CDR3 DNA: TGTGCTAGCAGCTTAAGGGGGGCTACGTCGGAGACCCAGTACTTC; CDR3 protein: CASSLRGATSETQYF
V gene: TRBV6-1; D gene: NA; J gene: TRBJ2-3; clone size: NA; CDR3 DNA: TGTGCCAGCAGCTACAGACAGGCCTATAGCACAGATACGCAGTATTTT; CDR3 protein: CASSYRQAYSTDTQYF
V gene: TRBV20-1; D gene: TRBD2; J gene: TRBJ2-7; clone size: many; CDR3 DNA: TGCAGTGCTAGAGCGCTAGCGGGGGGGAACTACGAGCAGTACTTC; CDR3 protein: CSARALAGGNYEQYF
V gene: TRBV24-1; D gene: NA; J gene: TRBJ2-7; clone size: many; CDR3 DNA: TGTGCCACCAGTGATCAGGGGGGCTACGAGCAGTACTTC; CDR3 protein: CATSDQGGYEQYF
V gene: TRBV4-3; D gene: TRBD1; J gene: TRBJ1-5; clone size: NA; CDR3 DNA: TGCGCCAGCAGCCAAGTGTTGGGGGTCAGGGGGCACCATTTT; CDR3 protein: CASSQVLGVRGHHF
V gene: TRBV5-4; D gene: NA; J gene: TRBJ2-7; clone size: many; CDR3 DNA: TGTGCCAGCAGCAAGAGGGGATACGAGCAGTACTTC; CDR3 protein: CASSKRGYEQYF
V gene: TRBV10-3; D gene: TRBD2; J gene: TRBJ2-7; clone size: many; CDR3 DNA: TGTGCCATCGGGGGGGGTGAATACGAGCAGTACTTC; CDR3 protein: CAIGGGEYEQYF
V gene: TRBV7-9; D gene: NA; J gene: TRBJ2-1; clone size: NA; CDR3 DNA: TGTGCCAGCAGCTCCCGACAGGTCGCGGTTGAGCAGTTCTTC; CDR3 protein: CASSSRQVAVEQFF
V gene: TRBV9; D gene: NA; J gene: TRBJ2-5; clone size: NA; CDR3 DNA: TGTGCCAGCAGCGTAGGGCTATGGACCCAGTACTTC; CDR3 protein: CASSVGLWTQYF
V gene: TRBV20-1; D gene: NA; J gene: TRBJ1-3; clone size: many; CDR3 DNA: TGCAGTGCTAGTATAGGAAACTCTGGAAACACCATATATTTT; CDR3 protein: CSASIGNSGNTIYF
V gene: TRBV18; D gene: NA; J gene: TRBJ2-1; clone size: few; CDR3 DNA: TGTGCCAGCTCACCACGGGGGCCGTCCTACAATGAGCAGTTCTTC; CDR3 protein: CASSPRGPSYNEQFF
V gene: TRBV5-1; D gene: TRBD1; J gene: TRBJ2-2; clone size: many; CDR3 DNA: TGCGCCAGCAGCTTCGGGACAGGGGGGACCGGGGAGCTGTTTTTT; CDR3 protein: CASSFGTGGTGELFF